In this sample, the clone carrying this T cell receptor beta chain turned up once. The antigen is unknown. The junction departs from germline at one end; a sequencing error may be responsible. These data belong to a study of molecular identifiers for immune sequencing clone quantification. Study-wide results and limits: Effector cells had over 99% of their molecules in clones above 20 RNA copies, while naive cells had under 1%.

CDR1 is MNHEY and CDR2 is SMNVEV in the germline V gene (reference sequence). The CDR3 loop spans 14 amino acids. Previously published methods and listed TCR primers were used for the bulk TCR libraries. Each CDR3 protein gets one entry after TCRdb re-called the PCR reads with MiXCR. This repertoire shows over 300,000 distinct CDR3 sequences, about 23% found once; its top ten account for 0.7% to 0.95%. The sample was naive CD8+ T cells from blood, with Jurkat cell RNA spiked in. Subset denoted: FACS-sorted CD8+CD4-CCR7+CD45RA+ naive T cells. V and J are TRBV27 and TRBJ1-4; D is unresolved. The sequence was obtained from a human donor in good health. Some libraries in this study had Jurkat cell RNA spiked in. CDR3 sequence: CASSLSFSNEILFF. The CDR3 DNA is TGTGCCAGCAGTTTAAGTTTTTCTAATGAAATACTGTTTTTT.